Following are 16 T cell receptor beta chains from one sample sequenced in a study of shared clonotypes between healthy human individuals. Terminally differentiated effector memory CD45RA+ cells were excluded from the naive CD8 cells, which were CD45RO-negative and positively selected for CCR7. Data came from immunoSEQ multiplex PCR; TCRdb stores just in-frame clones and leaves some out. The profile shows roughly 2,000,000 clones, about 93% of them singletons. The sample was naive CD8+ T cells from PBMCs. The receptors here all came from a man aged 18 to 29 in good health. Some clones in this sample may be carry-over from other donors' samples.

This rearrangement joins TRBV18 to TRBJ1-2; D uncertain. V lost 2 bases to trimming and J lost 2 bases, with 24 bases between them. CDR3 length equals 19 residues. Germline CDR1 and CDR2: KGHSH and LQKENI. The CDR3 coding sequence is TGTGCCAGCTCACCAGGAGGGCGGACCGTCCCCCGGCCGAACTATGGCTACACCTTC. Its protein product is CASSPGGRTVPRPNYGYTF.

The chain links TRBV4-1 to TRBJ2-7, with a weak D call TRBD2 (7 bases). Per the germline V gene, CDR1 is MGHRA and CDR2 is YSYEKL. This CDR3 contains 16 residues. Trimming stripped 5 bases from V and 6 bases from J, with 23 bases between. The CDR3 protein is CASSATGGGTGLEQYF. The CDR3 coding sequence is TGCGCCAGCAGCGCAACGGGGGGCGGGACTGGTCTCGAGCAGTACTTC.

This clone has only a few counts. The V and J genes are TRBV6-5 and TRBJ1-1, with D unclear. In germline, CDR1 is MNHEY, CDR2 SVGAGI. This CDR3 spans 13 amino acids. V was shortened by 8 bases and J by 0 bases, with 10 bases between the two germline ends. The CDR3 coding sequence is TGTGCCAGCGGGCAGGCCATGAACACTGAAGCTTTCTTT. Protein sequence: CASGQAMNTEAFF.

The chain employs TRBV7-2 and TRBJ2-7, with 10 bases aligning to TRBD2. This CDR3 has 15 residues. CDR1 is SGHTA, CDR2 FQGNSA, per germline. V was clipped by 2 bases and J by 5 bases; unmatched bases: 6. The CDR3 is CASSLRLAGFNEQYF. DNA for the CDR3: TGTGCCAGCAGCTTAAGACTAGCGGGTTTTAACGAGCAGTACTTC.

The chain carries TRBV5-1 and TRBJ2-1, with 8 nucleotides matching TRBD1. The CDR3 contains 15 residues. The V segment lost 3 bases and the J segment 4 bases; nucleotides outside the gene matches: 6. Germline V CDR1 and CDR2: SGHRS, YFSETQ. The CDR3 nucleotides are TGCGCCAGCAGCTCCGGACAGGGATCATACAATGAGCAGTTCTTC. As protein: CASSSGQGSYNEQFF.

The V gene is TRBV7-2, the J gene TRBJ2-1; TRBD2 agrees at 11 bases. The germline V gene encodes CDR1 SGHTA and CDR2 FQGNSA. Germline trimming cut 0 bases from V and 2 bases from J; bases unmatched to any gene: 6. This CDR3 spans 18 amino acids. DNA for the CDR3: TGTGCCAGCAGCTTAGCACTAGCGGGAGTAGTGCCCTACAATGAGCAGTTCTTC. Translation: CASSLALAGVVPYNEQFF.

This clone was detected only a few times. The chain links TRBV30 to TRBJ1-1; tentatively, D is TRBD1 (6 bases). V lost 0 bases and J lost 3, with 11 bases in between. This CDR3 is built from 14 residues. The V gene's germline CDR1 is GTSNPN and CDR2 SVGIG (reference sequence). Here the CDR3 reads CAWSVLPGDTEAFF. The CDR3 nucleotides are TGTGCCTGGAGTGTACTACCAGGGGACACTGAAGCTTTCTTT.

This clone was observed a single time. This chain connects TRBV7-9 to TRBJ2-1; no reliable D call. Germline loops: CDR1 SEHNR, CDR2 FQNEAQ (reference sequence). The CDR3 runs to 12 residues. Deletions cut 1 base from V and 10 bases from J, with 8 bases between. CDR3 sequence (DNA): TGTGCCAGCAGCTTAGAAGTAGCAGAGCAGTTCTTC. Protein: CASSLEVAEQFF.

The genes are TRBV19 and TRBJ2-1; 10 bases align to TRBD1. The germline CDR1 and CDR2 sequences are LNHDA and SQIVND (reference sequence). J was trimmed by 3 bases and V by 8 bases; bases with no gene match: 10. CDR3 length: 16 residues. DNA for the CDR3: TGTGCCAGTTCCCTGGACAGGGGGTCGGGCTACAATGAGCAGTTCTTC. Translated: CASSLDRGSGYNEQFF. Complete variable domain (other parts from reference TRBV19 and TRBJ2-1): DGGITQSPKYLFRKEGQNVTLSCEQNLNHDAMYWYRQDPGQGLRLIYYSQIVNDFQKGDIAEGYSVSREKKESFPLTVTSAQKNPTAFYLCASSLDRGSGYNEQFFGPGTRLTVL.

This chain links TRBV28 with TRBJ2-1, with D unclear. The CDR3 has 15 residues. Looked up from germline, CDR1 is MDHEN and CDR2 is SYDVKM. Deletions cut 2 bases from V and 0 bases from J, with 8 bases between. The chain's CDR3 is CASSLMSSSYNEQFF. The DNA for the CDR3 is TGTGCCAGCAGTTTAATGTCGAGCTCCTACAATGAGCAGTTCTTC.

The chain is built from TRBV28 and TRBJ2-7, with D unresolved. V gave up 2 bases and J gave up 4 bases, with 9 bases separating them. The CDR3 sequence is 13 residues long. From germline, CDR1 is MDHEN and CDR2 SYDVKM. The CDR3 DNA is TGTGCCAGCAGTTTAGTGTCCGTATACGAGCAGTACTTC. Protein sequence: CASSLVSVYEQYF.

The rearrangement uses TRBV6-1 and TRBJ2-7, with D perhaps matching TRBD1 (6 bases). Germline loops: CDR1 MNHNS, CDR2 SASEGT. The CDR3 consists of 15 residues. The ends were cut back, 6 bases at V and 5 bases at J, with 20 bases in the middle. CDR3 sequence (DNA): TGTGCCAGCAGCTCGGACAGATTTGGTCGTGACGAGCAGTACTTC. It codes for CASSSDRFGRDEQYF.

CDR3 in DNA: TGTGCCAGTAGTGGCCGGGACACCGGACTAGCGGGAGAGGGCCTTTACAATGAGCAGTTCTTC. This sequence encodes CASSGRDTGLAGEGLYNEQFF. V usage is TRBV19 and J usage is TRBJ2-1; TRBD2 matches at 13 bases. After removal of 5 bases from V and 4 bases from J, the junction contained 20 bases not matched to a gene. This CDR3 contains 21 residues. Per the germline V gene, CDR1 is LNHDA and CDR2 is SQIVND (reference sequence). The full variable domain, in which reference TRBV19 and TRBJ2-1 provide the parts outside the CDR3, is DGGITQSPKYLFRKEGQNVTLSCEQNLNHDAMYWYRQDPGQGLRLIYYSQIVNDFQKGDIAEGYSVSREKKESFPLTVTSAQKNPTAFYLCASSGRDTGLAGEGLYNEQFFGPGTRLTVL.

V is TRBV7-9 and J is TRBJ1-2, with D tentatively TRBD1 (6 bases). Germline V gene data show CDR1 as SEHNR and CDR2 as FQNEAQ (reference sequence). Trimming stripped 0 bases from V and 6 bases from J, with 11 bases between. The CDR3 sequence is 14 residues long. The CDR3 sequence is CASSLAVTGHGYTF. DNA of the CDR3: TGTGCCAGCAGCTTAGCGGTAACAGGGCATGGCTACACCTTC.

The chain recombines TRBV27 with TRBJ1-1; D possibly corresponds to TRBD1 (5 bases). The V gene's germline CDR1 is MNHEY and CDR2 SMNVEV (reference sequence). The length of the CDR3 is 16 residues. Trimming took 3 bases from V and 0 from J, leaving 14 bases between them. CDR3 DNA: TGTGCCAGCAGTTTCATCCCCGAGGGGATGAACACTGAAGCTTTCTTT. It translates to CASSFIPEGMNTEAFF.

The CDR3: CASSLPSGPYEQYF. In nucleotides, the CDR3 is TGTGCCAGCAGCTTGCCTAGCGGGCCCTACGAGCAGTACTTC. The V and J genes are TRBV7-8 and TRBJ2-7, with 8 bases that match TRBD2. The V gene end was trimmed by 3 bases and the J gene end by 2 bases; junction bases not matched to a gene: 3. Germline values: CDR1 SGHVS, CDR2 FQNEAQ. CDR3 length: 14 residues.